This T cell receptor beta chain stems from a study of blood T cells in healthy people across ages. Samples each had at least 6 micrograms of total RNA extracted. A sample-barcoded 5' primer and a J-beta primer mix were used in a second PCR of roughly 6 to 12 cycles. TCRdb used MiXCR to reprocess the 5' RACE reads, holding one entry per CDR3 protein. Of roughly 570,000 distinct CDR3 sequences in the sample, approximately 27% were seen once. Study-level findings and limits: Diversity of TCR beta per million T cells declined in a roughly linear way with age.

Turning to this clonotype: The target antigen is unknown. The junction shows a germline mismatch at one end, possibly a read error.

CDR1 is SGHVS, CDR2 FQNEAQ, per germline. The CDR3 contains 11 residues. This chain joins TRBV7-8 and TRBJ2-5; perhaps TRBD2 as D (5 bases). The TCR comes from an older woman in good health. Sequencing was done on a sample of blood. CDR3 bases: TGTGCCAGCAGCTTATCGGACTCGAAGGGCTTC. This encodes CASSLSDSKGF.